Sequencing of this T cell receptor beta chain was carried out in a study of blood T cell repertoires in COVID-19. Study-wide background: Sources were T cells, B-cell-depleted T cells, or PBMCs; the material itself was cDNA or gDNA.

As handled by the study authors: Reference gene primer amplification yielded estimated nucleated cell counts. TCRdb's copy holds only in-frame clones and misses some; the assay was immunoSEQ multiplex PCR. V and J calls and clone size are given by that table; D and trimming were obtained from the DNA. Of 240,000 or so clones in the sample, around 79% were seen once. Material for sequencing was peripheral blood. The TCR comes from a woman older than 75 with acute or convalescent COVID-19.

DNA for the CDR3: TGTGCCAGCAGTTACCTAGGCCGCGGTGAGCAGTTCTTC. Its protein product is CASSYLGRGEQFF. This chain connects TRBV12-3 or TRBV12-4 to TRBJ2-1; D ambiguous. This CDR3 is built from 13 residues. Trimming removed 4 bases from V and 9 bases from J, with 13 bases in between.